The source of this T cell receptor (beta chain) is a study of technical replicates of blood from a handful of donors. Trimming left V 7 bases short and J 0 bases short, with 12 bases between. CDR3 length: 13 residues. Germline V gene data show CDR1 as SQVTM and CDR2 as ANQGSEA. Sequencing was performed with immunoSEQ multiplex PCR; in TCRdb, only in-frame clones are kept and a portion is missing. Of about 79,000 clones in the sample, approximately 92% were seen once. Sequences were obtained from T cells isolated from PBMCs. The V gene is TRBV29-1, the J gene TRBJ1-2; unclear D gene. The TCR comes from a human donor in good health. Some clones in this sample may be carry-over from other donors' samples. CDR3 DNA sequence: TGCAGCGCTGGGAGACTACCTAACTATGGCTACACCTTC. Amino acids: CSAGRLPNYGYTF. Together with reference TRBV29-1 and TRBJ1-2, the CDR3 gives the full variable domain: SAVISQKPSRDICQRGTSLTIQCQVDSQVTMMFWYRQQPGQSLTLIATANQGSEATYESGFVIDKFPISRPNLTFSTLTVSNMSPEDSSIYLCSAGRLPNYGYTFGSGTRLTVV.